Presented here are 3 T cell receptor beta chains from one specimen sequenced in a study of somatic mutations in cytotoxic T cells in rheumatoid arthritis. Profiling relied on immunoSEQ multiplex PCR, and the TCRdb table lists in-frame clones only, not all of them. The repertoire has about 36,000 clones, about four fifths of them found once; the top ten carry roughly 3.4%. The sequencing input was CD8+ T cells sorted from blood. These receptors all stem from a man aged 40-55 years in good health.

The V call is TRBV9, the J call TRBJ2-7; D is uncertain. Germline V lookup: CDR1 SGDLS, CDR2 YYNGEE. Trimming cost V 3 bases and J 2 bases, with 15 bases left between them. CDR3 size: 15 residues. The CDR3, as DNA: TGTGCCAGCAGCGCGGTCGCCTCCAGTCCCTACGAGCAGTACTTC. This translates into CASSAVASSPYEQYF.

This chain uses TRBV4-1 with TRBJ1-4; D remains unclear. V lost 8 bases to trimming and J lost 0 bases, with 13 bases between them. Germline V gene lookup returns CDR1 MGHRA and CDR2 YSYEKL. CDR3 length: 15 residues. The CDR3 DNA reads TGCGCCAGCCAGCCTACCCGGCCAACTAATGAAAAACTGTTTTTT. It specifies CASQPTRPTNEKLFF.

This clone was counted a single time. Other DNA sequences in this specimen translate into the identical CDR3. The CDR3 reads CASSFRAAYEQYF. CDR3 bases: TGTGCCAGCAGTTTCCGGGCGGCATACGAGCAGTACTTC. The rearrangement joins TRBV27 to TRBJ2-7; D is ambiguous. Germline V gene data show CDR1 as MNHEY and CDR2 as SMNVEV (reference sequence). V dropped 3 bases and J dropped 4 bases, with 10 bases sitting between them. The CDR3 is 13 amino acids.